These T cell receptor beta chains were read from a single sample in a study of T cell clones after liver transplantation. Profiled with immunoSEQ multiplex PCR; TCRdb holds only in-frame clones, not every one. The sample shows some 61,000 clones, under 85% of them seen only once. Sequencing used CD4+ T cells from blood, obtained at the 22-month timepoint. The receptors here all came from a human patient who received a liver transplant. A subset of T cells may come from the graft donor. Both conserved end residues are part of each CDR3. Each record gives: V gene, J gene, clone size, D gene, CDR3 length, CDR3 protein, CDR3 DNA. The D gene is left open where the match is weak. Some rows mark clone size as missing; the rest say once, few, many or name a class of expanded clone.

TRBV28	TRBJ2-3	NA	TRBD2	16	CASSSGGGGRSKTQYF	TGTGCCAGCAGTTCCGGGGGGGGCGGTCGTTCGAAAACGCAGTATTTT
TRBV19	TRBJ2-2	few	TRBD2	17	CASSPWTSGGATGELFF	TGTGCCAGTAGTCCGTGGACTAGCGGGGGGGCCACCGGGGAGCTGTTTTTT
TRBV5-1	TRBJ1-1	NA	NA	18	CASSLGRGAQSQNTEAFF	TGCGCCAGCAGCTTGGGCCGAGGGGCTCAATCCCAGAACACTGAAGCTTTCTTT
TRBV5-1	TRBJ2-7	NA	TRBD2	16	CASSLDPLAGGYEQYF	TGCGCCAGCAGCTTGGACCCACTAGCGGGGGGCTACGAGCAGTACTTC
TRBV6-4	TRBJ1-1	NA	NA	13	CASRFQRNTEAFF	TGTGCCAGCAGATTCCAGAGGAACACTGAAGCTTTCTTT
TRBV2	TRBJ1-4	once	NA	14	CASSQTATNEKLFF	TGTGCCAGCAGTCAAACAGCAACTAATGAAAAACTGTTTTTT
TRBV10-3	TRBJ2-2	NA	NA	15	CAINPSGMDTGELFF	TGTGCCATCAATCCGTCAGGCATGGACACCGGGGAGCTGTTTTTT
TRBV28	TRBJ1-2	NA	NA	12	CATSTANYGYTF	TGTGCCACCTCAACAGCAAACTATGGCTACACCTTC
TRBV6-5	TRBJ1-1	NA	NA	15	CASSTESTGGRGAFF	TGTGCCAGCAGTACGGAATCTACAGGCGGGCGGGGGGCTTTCTTT
TRBV20-1	TRBJ2-5	once	NA	11	CSARAKETQYF	TGCAGTGCTAGAGCTAAAGAGACCCAGTACTTC
TRBV7-2	TRBJ2-3	NA	TRBD1	13	CASSLADRATQYF	TGTGCCAGCAGCTTAGCCGACAGGGCTACGCAGTATTTT
TRBV6-4	TRBJ2-7	NA	NA	14	CASRVRDGLGEQYF	TGTGCCAGCAGAGTACGGGACGGGCTCGGCGAGCAGTACTTC
TRBV9	TRBJ1-1	NA	NA	13	CASSASGNTEAFF	TGTGCCAGCAGCGCCTCAGGGAACACTGAAGCTTTCTTT
TRBV11-2	TRBJ1-6	NA	TRBD1	16	CASSLARRGQYSPLHF	TGTGCCAGCAGCTTAGCCCGCAGGGGGCAATATTCACCCCTCCACTTT
TRBV11-2	TRBJ1-6	few	NA	13	CASSLAGYSPLHF	TGTGCCAGCAGCTTAGCAGGGTACTCACCCCTCCACTTT
TRBV6-6	TRBJ1-5	NA	NA	14	CASSYVQTYQPQHF	TGTGCCAGCAGTTACGTACAGACCTATCAGCCCCAGCATTTT
TRBV10-1	TRBJ1-1	NA	TRBD1	14	CASSGTGGITEAFF	TGCGCCAGCAGTGGGACAGGGGGCATCACTGAAGCTTTCTTT
TRBV19	TRBJ1-2	NA	NA	14	CASSVGQMSYGYTF	TGTGCCAGTAGTGTCGGTCAGATGAGCTATGGCTACACCTTC
TRBV28	TRBJ1-6	many	NA	14	CASSPPGHDSPLHF	TGTGCCAGCAGTCCCCCGGGACACGATTCACCCCTCCACTTT
TRBV5-8	TRBJ2-3	NA	NA	15	CASSLEGFGTDTQYF	TGTGCCAGCAGCCTTGAGGGGTTTGGCACAGATACGCAGTATTTT
TRBV28	TRBJ2-7	NA	NA	13	CASRRGLTYEQYF	TGTGCCAGTAGACGGGGGTTAACCTACGAGCAGTACTTC
TRBV6-5	TRBJ1-2	NA	TRBD1	16	CASSYIAGTGGLGYTF	TGTGCCAGCAGTTACATTGCCGGGACAGGGGGCCTTGGCTACACCTTC
TRBV14	TRBJ1-2	NA	NA	16	CASSQDLVTGSYGYTF	TGTGCCAGCAGCCAAGATCTCGTCACAGGGTCATATGGCTACACCTTC
TRBV20-1	TRBJ2-5	NA	NA	10	CSALGETQYF	TGCAGTGCTCTGGGAGAGACCCAGTACTTC
TRBV4-2	TRBJ2-5	NA	TRBD1	15	CASSPGRQGTETQYF	TGTGCCAGCAGCCCAGGACGACAGGGTACAGAGACCCAGTACTTC
TRBV2	TRBJ1-1	NA	NA	13	CASSTSQGVVAFF	TGTGCCAGCAGTACCTCACAGGGAGTTGTAGCTTTCTTT
TRBV11-2	TRBJ1-6	once	NA	18	CASSLVPSSIDPVSPLHF	TGTGCCAGCAGCTTAGTGCCCAGTTCTATAGACCCCGTGTCACCCCTCCACTTT
TRBV30	TRBJ1-2	once	NA	13	CAWRVQGTYGYTF	TGTGCCTGGAGGGTACAGGGAACCTATGGCTACACCTTC
TRBV28	TRBJ2-3	NA	NA	13	CASGSGDTDTQYF	TGTGCCAGCGGCTCAGGGGACACAGATACGCAGTATTTT
TRBV10-3	TRBJ2-2	NA	TRBD2	15	CAISLTSGNTGELFF	TGTGCCATCAGTTTGACTAGCGGAAACACCGGGGAGCTGTTTTTT
TRBV6-4	TRBJ1-6	NA	NA	15	CASSDSYDTRSPLHF	TGTGCCAGCAGTGACTCTTACGATACGCGTTCACCCCTCCACTTT
TRBV5-8	TRBJ2-7	NA	NA	14	CASSFTDYFYEQYF	TGTGCCAGCAGCTTCACTGACTACTTCTACGAGCAGTACTTC
TRBV10-3	TRBJ2-6	NA	NA	16	CAISGARAGGANVLTF	TGTGCCATCAGCGGGGCCCGGGCAGGCGGGGCCAACGTCCTGACTTTC
TRBV27	TRBJ2-7	once	TRBD1	12	CASGQVYYEQYF	TGTGCCAGCGGACAGGTCTACTACGAGCAGTACTTC
TRBV5-6	TRBJ1-1	few	NA	13	CASSSAWGTEAFF	TGTGCCAGCAGCTCCGCCTGGGGCACTGAAGCTTTCTTT